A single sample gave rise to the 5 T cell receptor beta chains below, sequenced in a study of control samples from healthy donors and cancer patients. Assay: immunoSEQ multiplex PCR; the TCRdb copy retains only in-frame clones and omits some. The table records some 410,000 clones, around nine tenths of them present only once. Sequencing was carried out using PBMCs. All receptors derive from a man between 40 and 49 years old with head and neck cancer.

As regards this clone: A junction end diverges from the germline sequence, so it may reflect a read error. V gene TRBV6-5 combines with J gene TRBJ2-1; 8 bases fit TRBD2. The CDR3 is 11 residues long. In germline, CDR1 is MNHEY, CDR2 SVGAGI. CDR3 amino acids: CASSPGGWVVF. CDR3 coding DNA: TGTGCCAGCAGTCCGGGAGGGTGGGTGGTCTTC.

This chain's CDR3 is CSVERLSYNEQFF. The DNA of the CDR3 is TGCAGCGTTGAAAGACTATCCTACAATGAGCAGTTCTTC. The J gene is TRBJ2-1, the V gene TRBV29-1, with a weak D call TRBD2 (5 bases). Germline CDR1 and CDR2: SQVTM and ANQGSEA. The V end lost 2 bases, the J end lost 1 base, and 6 bases lay between the germline ends. The CDR3 is 13 residues long.

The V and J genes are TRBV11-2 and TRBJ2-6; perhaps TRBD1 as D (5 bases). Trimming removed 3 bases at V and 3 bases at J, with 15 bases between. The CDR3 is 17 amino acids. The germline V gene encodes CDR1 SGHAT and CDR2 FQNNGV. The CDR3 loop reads CASSLSSLGDGANVLTF. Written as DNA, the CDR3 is TGTGCCAGCAGCTTGTCGAGTCTAGGGGATGGGGCCAACGTCCTGACTTTC.

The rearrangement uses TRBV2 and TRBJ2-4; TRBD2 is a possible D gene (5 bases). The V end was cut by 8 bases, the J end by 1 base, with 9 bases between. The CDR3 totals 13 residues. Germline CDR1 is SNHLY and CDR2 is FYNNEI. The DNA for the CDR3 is TGTGCCAGCGGAGGCTTGGCCAAAAACATTCAGTACTTC. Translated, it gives CASGGLAKNIQYF.

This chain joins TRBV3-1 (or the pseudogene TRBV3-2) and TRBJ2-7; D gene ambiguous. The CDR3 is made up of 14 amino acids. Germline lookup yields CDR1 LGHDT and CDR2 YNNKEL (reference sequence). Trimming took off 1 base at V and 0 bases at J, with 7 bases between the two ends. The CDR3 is CASSQVASSYEQYF. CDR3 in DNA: TGTGCCAGCAGCCAAGTTGCAAGCTCCTACGAGCAGTACTTC.